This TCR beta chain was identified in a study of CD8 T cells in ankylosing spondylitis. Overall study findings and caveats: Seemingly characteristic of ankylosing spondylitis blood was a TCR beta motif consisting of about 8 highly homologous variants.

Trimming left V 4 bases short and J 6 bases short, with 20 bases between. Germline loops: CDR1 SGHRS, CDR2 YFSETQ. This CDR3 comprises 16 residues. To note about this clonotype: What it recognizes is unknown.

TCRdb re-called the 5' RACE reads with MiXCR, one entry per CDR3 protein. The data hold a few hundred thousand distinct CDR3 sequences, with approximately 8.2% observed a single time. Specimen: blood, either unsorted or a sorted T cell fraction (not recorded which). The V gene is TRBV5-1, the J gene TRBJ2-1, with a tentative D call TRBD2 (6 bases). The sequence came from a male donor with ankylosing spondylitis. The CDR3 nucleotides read TGCGCCAGCAGCCCACCCTTTGGGAGGCCCACCAATGAGCAGTTCTTC. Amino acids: CASSPPFGRPTNEQFF.